The source of this T cell receptor (beta chain) is a study of blood T cell repertoires in COVID-19. In the study overall: The United States, Italy and Spain supplied acute and convalescent COVID-19 samples. PBMCs, B-cell-depleted T cells, or T cells were the source of the cDNA or gDNA that made up the material.

Methods used by the authors: Reference gene primers were amplified, and this amplification served to estimate nucleated cell counts. Libraries were prepared by immunoSEQ multiplex PCR; TCRdb keeps only in-frame clonotypes and omits some of them. V, J and clone size are those of that table, while D and trimming were read from the DNA. The profile shows approximately 90,000 clones, 84% of them singletons. The germline V and J ends were trimmed by 5 bases and 8 bases, with 15 bases remaining between them. The length of the CDR3 is 13 residues. CDR1 and CDR2 (germline): SGHAT, FQDESV (reference sequence).

The chain couples TRBV11-1 to TRBJ1-2, with D possibly matching TRBD1 (6 bases). The sequence was obtained from a man in his sixties with acute or convalescent COVID-19. Sequencing was done on a sample of peripheral blood. DNA for the CDR3: TGTGCCAGCAGCCTACAACAGGGTCGGGGCTACACCTTC. It encodes CASSLQQGRGYTF. Filled out from reference TRBV11-1 and TRBJ1-2, the complete variable domain reads EAEVAQSPRYKITEKSQAVAFWCDPISGHATLYWYRQILGQGPELLVQFQDESVVDDSQLPKDRFSAERLKGVDSTLKIQPAELGDSAMYLCASSLQQGRGYTFGSGTRLTVV.